Reported below is one TCR beta chain. The data were obtained in a study of blood T cell repertoires in COVID-19. Data came from immunoSEQ multiplex PCR; TCRdb stores just in-frame clones and leaves some out. The sample holds about 120,000 clones, about 89% seen once. In germline, CDR1 is MNHEY, CDR2 SMNVEV (reference sequence). The CDR3 is 16 residues long. J lost 2 bases, V lost 4 bases, and 4 bases had no gene match. This TCR was sampled from a human donor with acute or convalescent COVID-19. The donor label of this sample is uncertain. Sequencing was performed on peripheral blood. The chain employs TRBV27 and TRBJ1-6, with 8 bases matching TRBD1. The CDR3 sequence is CASSSEQGAYNSPLHF. The CDR3 DNA is TGTGCCAGCAGTTCCGAACAGGGGGCCTATAATTCACCCCTCCACTTT.